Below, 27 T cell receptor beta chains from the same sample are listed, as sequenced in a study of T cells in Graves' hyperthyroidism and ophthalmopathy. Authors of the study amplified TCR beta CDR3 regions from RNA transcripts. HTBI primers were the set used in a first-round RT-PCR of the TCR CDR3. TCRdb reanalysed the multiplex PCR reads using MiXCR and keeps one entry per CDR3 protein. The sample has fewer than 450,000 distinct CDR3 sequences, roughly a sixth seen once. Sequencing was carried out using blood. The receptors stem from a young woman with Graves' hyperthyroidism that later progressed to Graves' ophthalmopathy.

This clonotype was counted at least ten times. CDR3 region: CASMRTGGVYGYTF. DNA for the CDR3: TGCGCCAGCATGAGGACAGGGGGAGTTTATGGCTACACCTTC. This chain uses TRBV10-2 with TRBJ1-2, with 10 nucleotides matching TRBD1. This CDR3 is built from 14 residues. Germline lookup yields CDR1 WSHSY and CDR2 SAAADI. V lost 7 bases to trimming and J lost 5 bases; unmatched junction nucleotides: 7.

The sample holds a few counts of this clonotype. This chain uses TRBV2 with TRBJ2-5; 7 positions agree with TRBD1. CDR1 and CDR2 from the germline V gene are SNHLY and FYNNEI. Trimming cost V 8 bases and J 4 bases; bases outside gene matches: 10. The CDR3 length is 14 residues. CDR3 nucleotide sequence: TGTGCCAGCTGCGGCCAGGGGGTAGGAGAGACCCAGTACTTC. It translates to CASCGQGVGETQYF.

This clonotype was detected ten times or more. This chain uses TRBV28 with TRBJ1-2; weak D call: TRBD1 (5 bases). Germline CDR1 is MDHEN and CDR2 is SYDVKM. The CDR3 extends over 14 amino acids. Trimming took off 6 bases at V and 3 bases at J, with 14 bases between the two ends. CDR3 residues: CASRPIDRYYGYTF. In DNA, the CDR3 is TGTGCCAGCAGACCCATCGACAGATACTATGGCTACACCTTC.

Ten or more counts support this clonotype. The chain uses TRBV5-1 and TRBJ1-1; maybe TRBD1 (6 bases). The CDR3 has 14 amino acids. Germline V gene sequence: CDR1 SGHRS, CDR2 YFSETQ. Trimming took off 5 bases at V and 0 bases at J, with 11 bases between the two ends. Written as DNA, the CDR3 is TGCGCCAGCAGATCGGACAGAATGAACACTGAAGCTTTCTTT. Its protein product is CASRSDRMNTEAFF.

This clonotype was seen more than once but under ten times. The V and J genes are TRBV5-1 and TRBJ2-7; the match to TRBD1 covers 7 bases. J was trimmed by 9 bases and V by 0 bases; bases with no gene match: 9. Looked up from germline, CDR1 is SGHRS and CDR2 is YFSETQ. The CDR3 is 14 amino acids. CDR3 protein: CASSLGDSGVWQYF. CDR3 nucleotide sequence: TGCGCCAGCAGCTTGGGGGACAGTGGAGTCTGGCAGTACTTC. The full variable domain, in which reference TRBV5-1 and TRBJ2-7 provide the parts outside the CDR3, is KAGVTQTPRYLIKTRGQQVTLSCSPISGHRSVSWYQQTPGQGLQFLFEYFSETQRNKGNFPGRFSGRQFSNSRSEMNVSTLELGDSALYLCASSLGDSGVWQYFGPGTRLTVT.

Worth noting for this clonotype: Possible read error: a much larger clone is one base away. CDR3 DNA: TGTGCCAGCCACTCGGAGAACACTGAAGCTTTCTTT. Amino acids: CASHSENTEAFF. V gene TRBV12-3 or TRBV12-4 combines with J gene TRBJ1-1; D unresolved. The CDR3 runs to 12 residues. The germline V and J ends were trimmed by 8 bases and 1 base, with 8 bases remaining between them.

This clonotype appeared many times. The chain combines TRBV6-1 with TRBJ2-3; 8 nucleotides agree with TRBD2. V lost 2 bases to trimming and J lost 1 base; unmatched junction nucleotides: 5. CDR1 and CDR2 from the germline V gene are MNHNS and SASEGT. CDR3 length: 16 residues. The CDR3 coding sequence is TGTGCCAGCAGTGAATCGCCAGCGGGGGGCACAGATACGCAGTATTTT. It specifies CASSESPAGGTDTQYF.

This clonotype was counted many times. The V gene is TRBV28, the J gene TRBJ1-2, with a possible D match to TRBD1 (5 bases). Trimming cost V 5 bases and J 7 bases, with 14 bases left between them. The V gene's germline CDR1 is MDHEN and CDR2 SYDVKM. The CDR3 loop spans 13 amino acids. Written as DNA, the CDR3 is TGTGCCAGCAGTGCCCGTACGCAGGGTGGCTACACCTTC. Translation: CASSARTQGGYTF.

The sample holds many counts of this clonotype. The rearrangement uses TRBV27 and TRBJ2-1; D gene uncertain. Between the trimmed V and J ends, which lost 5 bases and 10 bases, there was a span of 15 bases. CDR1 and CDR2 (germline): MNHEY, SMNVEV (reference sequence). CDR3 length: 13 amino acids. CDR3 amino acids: CASSPSLLGEQFF. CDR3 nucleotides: TGTGCCAGCAGTCCATCGCTTTTGGGGGAGCAGTTCTTC.

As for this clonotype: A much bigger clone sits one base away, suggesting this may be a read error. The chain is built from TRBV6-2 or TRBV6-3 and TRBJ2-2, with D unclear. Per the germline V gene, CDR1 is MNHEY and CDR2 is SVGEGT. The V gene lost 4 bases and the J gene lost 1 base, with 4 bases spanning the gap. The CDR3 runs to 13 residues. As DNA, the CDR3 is TGTGCCAGCAGTTCGTGGAACACCGGGGAGCTGTTTTTT. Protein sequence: CASSSWNTGELFF.

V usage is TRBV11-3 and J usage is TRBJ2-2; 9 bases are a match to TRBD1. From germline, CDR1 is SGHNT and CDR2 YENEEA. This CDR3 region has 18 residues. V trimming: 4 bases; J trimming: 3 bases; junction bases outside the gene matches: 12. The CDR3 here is CASSSRTGAASDTGELFF. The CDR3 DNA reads TGTGCCAGCAGCTCTCGGACAGGGGCTGCTTCGGACACCGGGGAGCTGTTTTTT.

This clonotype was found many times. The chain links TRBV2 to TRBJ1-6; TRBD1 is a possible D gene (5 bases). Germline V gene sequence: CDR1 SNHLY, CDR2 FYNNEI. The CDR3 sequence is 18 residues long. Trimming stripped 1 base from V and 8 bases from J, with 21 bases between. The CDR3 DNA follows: TGTGCCAGCAGTGAAGGTCGAGTTCGGAGCAGGGCTGATTCACCCCTCCACTTT. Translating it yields CASSEGRVRSRADSPLHF.

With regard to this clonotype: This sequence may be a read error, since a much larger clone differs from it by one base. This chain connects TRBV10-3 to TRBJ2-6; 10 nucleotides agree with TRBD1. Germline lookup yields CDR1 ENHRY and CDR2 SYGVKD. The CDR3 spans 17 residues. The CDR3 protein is CAVRGTGDFSGANVLTF. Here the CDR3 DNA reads TGTGCCGTCAGAGGGACAGGGGACTTCTCTGGGGCCAACGTCCTGACTTTC.

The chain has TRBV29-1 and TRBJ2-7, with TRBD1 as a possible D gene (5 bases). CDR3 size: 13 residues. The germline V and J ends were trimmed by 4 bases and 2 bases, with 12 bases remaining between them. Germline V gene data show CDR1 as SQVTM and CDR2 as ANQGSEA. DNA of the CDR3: TGCAGCGTTGTGGGGCCGCCGACCTACGAGCAGTACTTC. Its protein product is CSVVGPPTYEQYF.

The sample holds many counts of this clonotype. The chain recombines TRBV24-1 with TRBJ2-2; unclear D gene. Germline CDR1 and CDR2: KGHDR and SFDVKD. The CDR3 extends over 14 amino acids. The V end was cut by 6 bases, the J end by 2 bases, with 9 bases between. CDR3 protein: CATSREVNTGELFF. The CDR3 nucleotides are TGTGCCACCAGTAGAGAGGTCAACACCGGGGAGCTGTTTTTT.

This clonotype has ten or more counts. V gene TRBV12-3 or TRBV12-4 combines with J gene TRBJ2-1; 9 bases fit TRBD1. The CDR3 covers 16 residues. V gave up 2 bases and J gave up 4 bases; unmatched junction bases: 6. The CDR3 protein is CASSLLADRGYNEQFF. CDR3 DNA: TGTGCCAGCAGTTTATTAGCGGACAGGGGTTACAATGAGCAGTTCTTC.

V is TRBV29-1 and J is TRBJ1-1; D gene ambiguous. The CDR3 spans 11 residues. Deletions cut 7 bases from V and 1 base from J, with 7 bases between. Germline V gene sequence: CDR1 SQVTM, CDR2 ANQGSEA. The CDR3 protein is CSGDRNTEAFF. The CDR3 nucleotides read TGCAGCGGAGACCGGAACACTGAAGCTTTCTTT. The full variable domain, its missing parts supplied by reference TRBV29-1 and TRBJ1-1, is SAVISQKPSRDICQRGTSLTIQCQVDSQVTMMFWYRQQPGQSLTLIATANQGSEATYESGFVIDKFPISRPNLTFSTLTVSNMSPEDSSIYLCSGDRNTEAFFGQGTRLTVV.

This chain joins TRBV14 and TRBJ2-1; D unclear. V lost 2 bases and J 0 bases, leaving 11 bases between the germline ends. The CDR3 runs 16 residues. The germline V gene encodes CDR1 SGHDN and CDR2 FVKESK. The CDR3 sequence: CASSQKSRSSYNEQFF. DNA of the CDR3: TGTGCCAGCAGCCAAAAGAGCAGGAGCTCCTACAATGAGCAGTTCTTC.

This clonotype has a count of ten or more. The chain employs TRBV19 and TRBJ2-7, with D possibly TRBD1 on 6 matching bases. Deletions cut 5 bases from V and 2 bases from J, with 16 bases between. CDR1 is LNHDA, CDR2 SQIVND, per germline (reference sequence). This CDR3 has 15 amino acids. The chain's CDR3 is CASSYGQKLTYEQYF. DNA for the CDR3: TGTGCCAGTAGTTACGGACAGAAGCTAACCTACGAGCAGTACTTC.

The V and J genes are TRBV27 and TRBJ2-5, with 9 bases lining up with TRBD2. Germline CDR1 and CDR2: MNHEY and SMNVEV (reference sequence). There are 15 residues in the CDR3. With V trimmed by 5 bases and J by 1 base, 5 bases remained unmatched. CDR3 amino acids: CASSGLANIQETQYF. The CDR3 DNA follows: TGTGCCAGCAGTGGACTAGCGAACATCCAAGAGACCCAGTACTTC.

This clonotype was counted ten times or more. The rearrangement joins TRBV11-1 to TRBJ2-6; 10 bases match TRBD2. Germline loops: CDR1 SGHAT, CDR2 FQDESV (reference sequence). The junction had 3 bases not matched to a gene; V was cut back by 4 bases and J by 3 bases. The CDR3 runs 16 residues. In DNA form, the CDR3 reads TGTGCCAGCAGCTCACGGACTAGCGGTGGGGCCAACGTCCTGACTTTC. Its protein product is CASSSRTSGGANVLTF.

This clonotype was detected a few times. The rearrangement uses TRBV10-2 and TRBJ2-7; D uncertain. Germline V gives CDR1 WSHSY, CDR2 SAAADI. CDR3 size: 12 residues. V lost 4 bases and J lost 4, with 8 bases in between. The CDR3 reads CASSVRLYEQYF. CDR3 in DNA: TGCGCCAGCAGTGTTAGGCTTTACGAGCAGTACTTC.

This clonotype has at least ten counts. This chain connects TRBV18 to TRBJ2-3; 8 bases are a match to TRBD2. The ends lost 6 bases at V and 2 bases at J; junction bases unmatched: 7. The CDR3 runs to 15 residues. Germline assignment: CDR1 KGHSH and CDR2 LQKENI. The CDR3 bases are TGTGCCAGCTCGCTCAAAGCGGGAGCCACAGATACGCAGTATTTT. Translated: CASSLKAGATDTQYF.

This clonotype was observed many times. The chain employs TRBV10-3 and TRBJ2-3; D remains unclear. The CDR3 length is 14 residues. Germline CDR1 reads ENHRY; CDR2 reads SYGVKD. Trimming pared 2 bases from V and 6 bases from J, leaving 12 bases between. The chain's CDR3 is CAISEGPFADTQYF. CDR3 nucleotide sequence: TGTGCCATCAGTGAGGGACCGTTCGCGGATACGCAGTATTTT.

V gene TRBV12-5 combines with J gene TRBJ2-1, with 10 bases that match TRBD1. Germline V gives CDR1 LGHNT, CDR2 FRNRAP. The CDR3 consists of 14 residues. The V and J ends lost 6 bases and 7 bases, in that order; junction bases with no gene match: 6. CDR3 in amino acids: CASGTGDRGNEQFF. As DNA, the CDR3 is TGTGCTAGTGGCACGGGGGACAGGGGAAATGAGCAGTTCTTC.

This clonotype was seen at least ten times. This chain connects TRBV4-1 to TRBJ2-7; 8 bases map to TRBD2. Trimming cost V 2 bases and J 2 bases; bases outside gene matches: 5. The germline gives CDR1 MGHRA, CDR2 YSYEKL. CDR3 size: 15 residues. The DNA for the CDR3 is TGCGCCAGCAGCCAACTTACTAGCGGAACCTACGAGCAGTACTTC. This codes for CASSQLTSGTYEQYF.

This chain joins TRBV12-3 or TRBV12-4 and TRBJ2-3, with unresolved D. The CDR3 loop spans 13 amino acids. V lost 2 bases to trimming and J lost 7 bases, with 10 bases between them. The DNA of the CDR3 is TGTGCCAGCAGTTTAAGACGCCACTATACGCAGTATTTT. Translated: CASSLRRHYTQYF.